Listed below are T cell receptor beta chains from one sample, sequenced in a study of CD8 T cells in ankylosing spondylitis. TCRdb reprocessed the 5' RACE reads with MiXCR, giving one entry per CDR3 protein. The table has roughly 150,000 distinct CDR3 sequences, approximately 32% seen once. The specimen sequenced was synovial fluid, either unsorted or a sorted T cell fraction (not recorded which). Receptor source: a male donor with ankylosing spondylitis. Each CDR3 is given with its conserved first and last residue. Each record gives: clone size, V gene, J gene, D gene, CDR3 protein, CDR3 DNA. A D gene is named only where the DNA matches it firmly. Not all rows give a size; the values are once, few, many and, for expanded clones, a class.

>many|TRBV15|TRBJ1-1|NA
CATSGGPFTEAFF
TGTGCCACCAGTGGGGGGCCTTTTACTGAAGCTTTCTTT
>many|TRBV11-2|TRBJ2-2|NA
CASSHRPNTGGELFF
TGTGCCAGCAGCCATCGACCCAACACGGGCGGGGAGCTGTTTTTT
>few|TRBV18|TRBJ1-5|NA
CASSQKQGQPQHF
TGTGCCAGCTCCCAGAAGCAGGGTCAGCCCCAGCATTTT
>few|TRBV28|TRBJ2-3|TRBD1
CASLGGYRGTWDTQYF
TGTGCCAGCCTCGGCGGCTACAGGGGGACATGGGATACGCAGTATTTT
>NA|TRBV12-3/TRBV12-4|TRBJ1-1|NA
CASSTARGGVAEAFF
TGTGCCAGCAGCACCGCCCGGGGTGGGGTGGCTGAAGCTTTCTTT
>few|TRBV6-1|TRBJ1-3|NA
CASSKGADSSGNTIYF
TGTGCCAGCAGTAAAGGGGCGGACTCCTCTGGAAACACCATATATTTT
>NA|TRBV21-1|TRBJ1-2|NA
CASGPGLGHYGYTF
TGTGCCAGCGGTCCCGGATTAGGACACTATGGCTACACCTTC
>many|TRBV3-1|TRBJ1-1|NA
CASSQTGEAFF
TGTGCCAGCAGCCAAACAGGTGAAGCTTTCTTT
>NA|TRBV4-2|TRBJ2-3|NA
CASSQDDRDTQYF
TGTGCCAGCAGCCAAGACGACCGTGATACGCAGTATTTT
>NA|TRBV6-1|TRBJ1-1|NA
CASRGAAMNTEAFF
TGTGCCAGCAGGGGGGCAGCGATGAACACTGAAGCTTTCTTT
>many|TRBV4-2|TRBJ2-3|NA
CASSARRDTQYF
TGTGCCAGCAGCGCCCGACGAGATACGCAGTATTTT
>many|TRBV9|TRBJ2-1|TRBD2
CASSTGRLYNEQFF
TGTGCCAGCTCCACCGGGAGGTTGTACAATGAGCAGTTCTTC
>NA|TRBV4-1|TRBJ2-6|NA
CASSLLSSGANALTF
TGCGCCAGCAGCTTACTTAGCTCTGGGGCCAACGCCCTGACTTTC
>NA|TRBV5-1|TRBJ2-1|TRBD2
CASSLGSGRTYNEQFF
TGCGCCAGCAGCTTGGGTAGCGGGAGGACCTACAATGAGCAGTTCTTC
>few|TRBV2|TRBJ1-2|NA
CASSHPTITTGGYTF
TGTGCCAGCAGTCACCCGACCATTACCACGGGTGGCTACACCTTC
>NA|TRBV20-1|TRBJ2-1|NA
CSARAGYGDEQFF
TGCAGTGCTAGAGCGGGTTATGGGGATGAGCAGTTCTTC
>NA|TRBV5-1|TRBJ1-1|NA
CASSPGGGASNTEAFF
TGCGCCAGCAGCCCCGGGGGGGGGGCATCGAACACTGAAGCTTTCTTT
>many|TRBV12-3/TRBV12-4|TRBJ2-3|TRBD2
CASSPRTSGTVDTQYF
TGTGCCAGCAGTCCCCGGACTAGCGGGACGGTAGATACGCAGTATTTT
>many|TRBV18|TRBJ1-5|NA
CASSPDSAMEPQHF
TGTGCCAGCTCACCAGACAGTGCAATGGAGCCCCAGCATTTT
>many|TRBV5-1|TRBJ2-7|TRBD2
CASSGGGYEQYF
TGCGCCAGCAGCGGGGGGGGGTACGAGCAGTACTTC
>NA|TRBV5-1|TRBJ2-5|NA
CASSPSRQEETQYF
TGCGCCAGCAGCCCGTCCCGCCAGGAGGAGACCCAGTACTTC
>few|TRBV12-5|TRBJ2-1|TRBD1
CASAGTGGYEQFF
TGTGCTAGCGCCGGGACAGGGGGCTATGAGCAGTTCTTC
>many|TRBV24-1|TRBJ2-1|NA
CATSGSGALYNEQFF
TGTGCCACCAGTGGTTCGGGGGCTCTTTACAATGAGCAGTTCTTC
>few|TRBV7-9|TRBJ2-4|NA
CASSLGANKNIQYF
TGTGCCAGCAGCTTAGGGGCGAACAAAAACATTCAGTACTTC
>NA|TRBV7-9|TRBJ2-2|NA
CASSSSAGTGELFF
TGTGCCAGCAGCTCCTCGGCAGGCACCGGGGAGCTGTTTTTT
>NA|TRBV29-1|TRBJ2-3|NA
CSVEMGLPTDTQYF
TGCAGCGTTGAAATGGGACTGCCCACAGATACGCAGTATTTT
>NA|TRBV29-1|TRBJ2-1|NA
CSVWTVNEQFF
TGCAGCGTTTGGACAGTCAATGAGCAGTTCTTC
>many|TRBV5-1|TRBJ2-7|TRBD2
CASSRREREPYEQYF
TGCGCCAGCAGCCGCCGTGAGCGGGAGCCCTACGAGCAGTACTTC
>few|TRBV20-1|TRBJ1-2|TRBD1
CSASGGQADLNYGYTF
TGCAGTGCTAGCGGGGGACAGGCGGACCTCAACTATGGCTACACCTTC
>few|TRBV9|TRBJ2-2|TRBD1
CASSVANRGRTGELFF
TGTGCCAGCAGCGTAGCCAACAGGGGGAGGACCGGGGAGCTGTTTTTT
>NA|TRBV4-2|TRBJ1-1|TRBD1
CASSPGTENTEAFF
TGTGCCAGCAGCCCCGGGACAGAGAACACTGAAGCTTTCTTT
>NA|TRBV2|TRBJ2-1|TRBD2
CALAGDSYNEQFF
TGTGCCTTAGCGGGGGACTCCTACAATGAGCAGTTCTTC
>NA|TRBV4-1|TRBJ2-5|NA
CASSQGVGDTEETQYF
TGCGCCAGCAGCCAAGGAGTGGGGGACACCGAAGAGACCCAGTACTTC
>NA|TRBV20-1|TRBJ1-2|TRBD1
CSARAPGTGRDYGYTF
TGCAGTGCTAGAGCCCCGGGGACAGGGAGGGACTATGGCTACACCTTC
>NA|TRBV10-3|TRBJ2-2|NA
CAISESTRGTGELFF
TGTGCCATCAGTGAGTCGACTCGGGGGACCGGGGAGCTGTTTTTT
>NA|TRBV6-2/TRBV6-3|TRBJ1-1|NA
CASSYPGDTQGANTEAFF
TGTGCCAGCAGTTACCCCGGGGACACCCAGGGAGCGAACACTGAAGCTTTCTTT
>NA|TRBV5-6|TRBJ1-2|TRBD1
CASSSTGKGYGYTF
TGTGCCAGCAGTTCGACAGGGAAGGGCTATGGCTACACCTTC
>NA|TRBV2|TRBJ1-5|NA
CASMGDVNGQPQHF
TGTGCCAGCATGGGGGACGTTAACGGTCAGCCCCAGCATTTT
>few|TRBV5-1|TRBJ2-2|NA
CASSYKGGNTGELFF
TGCGCCAGCAGCTATAAGGGAGGCAACACCGGGGAGCTGTTTTTT
>many|TRBV7-9|TRBJ2-7|NA
CASLRAGDEQYF
TGTGCCAGCCTGCGGGCAGGGGACGAGCAGTACTTC
>few|TRBV4-2|TRBJ2-5|TRBD2
CASSRRLAGGGDQETQYF
TGTGCCAGCAGCCGGCGACTAGCGGGAGGCGGGGACCAAGAGACCCAGTACTTC